This TCR beta chain was sequenced in a study of CD8+ T cells in alopecia areata. Germline lookup yields CDR1 LGHNA and CDR2 YSYQKL. This CDR3 has 14 residues. Sequencing templates came from extracted RNA that was reverse transcribed into cDNA. Sequenced by immunoSEQ multiplex PCR; TCRdb stores in-frame clones only, minus some. The sample holds 7,500 to 10,000 clones, and no clone turns up only once. Study outcomes and limitations: Resident alphabeta T cells of normal skin are also sequenced in scalp samples.

On the basis of CD4, CD8alpha, NKG2D, NKG2ACE and other markers, pooled cutaneous lymph node cells were sorted. With regard to this clone: Its target is unknown. Gene names refer to mouse genes. The read comes to an end 4 residues before the CDR3 does, leaving the germline J gene to fill in the end.

The receptor's source is a C3H/HeJ mouse with alopecia areata. For this strain, the MHC haplotype corresponds to H2-k. The chain combines TRBV2 with TRBJ2-5, with D perhaps TRBD1 (5 bases). The sequenced material came from CD8+ T cells sorted from a lymph node. The CDR3 loop is CASSQEGVGDTQYF. Partial CDR3 DNA: TGTGCCAGCAGCCAAGAAGGGGTTGGAGAC.